The subject of this entry is one T cell receptor (beta chain). Antigen specificity is unknown. These donors counted as nominally healthy when sampled, but unrecorded immune exposures were likely. This sample stems from a study of cytomegalovirus exposure and HLA in healthy donors. Study-level points and caveats: Per a prior analysis, the majority of TCR beta V segments were productive roughly 87% or roughly 30% of the time.

After removal of 4 bases from V and 2 bases from J, the junction contained 3 bases not matched to a gene. Germline CDR1 is LNHDA and CDR2 is SQIVND (reference sequence). The CDR3 length is 15 residues. The study ran its PCR with 60 Vbeta and 13 Jbeta primers. The data were produced by immunoSEQ multiplex PCR, yet TCRdb's version contains in-frame clones alone and is incomplete. The data contain some 70,000 clones, 65% to 70% of them seen just once; the ten biggest clones take up approximately 10%. Sequenced material: PBMCs. The origin of this receptor is a woman aged 30 to 39 in good health and CMV-seronegative. The chain combines TRBV19 with TRBJ1-5; 9 positions match TRBD1. For the CDR3, the DNA is TGTGCCAGTAGTACACAGGGGGCAGGCAATCAGCCCCAGCATTTT. It is translated as CASSTQGAGNQPQHF. Supplemented by reference TRBV19 and TRBJ1-5, the full variable domain reads DGGITQSPKYLFRKEGQNVTLSCEQNLNHDAMYWYRQDPGQGLRLIYYSQIVNDFQKGDIAEGYSVSREKKESFPLTVTSAQKNPTAFYLCASSTQGAGNQPQHFGDGTRLSIL.